A single sample is the source of the 5 T cell receptor beta chains below, sequenced in a study of shared clonotypes between healthy human individuals. Sequencing was performed with immunoSEQ multiplex PCR; in TCRdb, only in-frame clones are kept and a portion is missing. The sample contains hundreds of thousands of clones, around nine tenths of which appear only once. Input material: memory CD8+ T cells sorted from blood. Specified subset: CD45RO+ cells pooled with CCR7-negative TemRA cells. These receptors originate from a man aged 18 to 29 in good health.

The V call is TRBV4-3, the J call TRBJ1-4; TRBD1 aligns across 8 bases. The junction had 7 bases not matched to a gene; V was cut back by 0 bases and J by 4 bases. Germline V gene lookup returns CDR1 LGHNA and CDR2 YSLEER. This CDR3 region has 17 residues. The CDR3 sequence is CASSQEMGQAFNEKLFF. The CDR3 DNA follows: TGCGCCAGCAGCCAAGAAATGGGACAGGCATTTAATGAAAAACTGTTTTTT.

This clone was recorded many times. The chain carries TRBV14 and TRBJ2-7; tentative D call: TRBD2 (8 bases). With 0 bases removed from V and 2 bases from J, the gap between germline ends came to 17 bases. The CDR3 runs 17 residues. Germline CDR1 is SGHDN and CDR2 is FVKESK. The DNA of the CDR3 is TGTGCCAGCAGCCAAGATCACGTAGCGGGACAGACCTACGAGCAGTACTTC. Translated: CASSQDHVAGQTYEQYF.

The chain has TRBV7-6 and TRBJ2-1; D gene ambiguous. CDR3 length: 14 amino acids. The germline CDR1 and CDR2 sequences are SGHVS and FNYEAQ. Trimming stripped 0 bases from V and 7 bases from J, with 10 bases between. The CDR3 here is CASSLAGRPNEQFF. As DNA, the CDR3 is TGTGCCAGCAGCTTAGCGGGAAGGCCGAATGAGCAGTTCTTC.

The chain combines TRBV20-1 with TRBJ1-2; D not certain. The V gene lost 7 bases and the J gene lost 4 bases, with 1 base spanning the gap. Germline CDR1 DFQATT, CDR2 SNEGSKA (reference sequence). CDR3 length: 8 residues. The CDR3 DNA reads TGCAGTGTCTATGGCTACACCTTC. Translated: CSVYGYTF.

The rearrangement joins TRBV7-9 to TRBJ1-4; TRBD1 might be the D (6 bases). From germline, CDR1 is SEHNR and CDR2 FQNEAQ (reference sequence). The CDR3 length is 14 residues. V was clipped by 5 bases and J by 7 bases, with 14 bases between them. In DNA form, the CDR3 reads TGTGCCAGCAGCAGGACAGAGCGACGTGAAAAACTGTTTTTT. Amino acids: CASSRTERREKLFF.